Listed below are T cell receptor beta chains from one sample, sequenced in a study of CD4+ T cells in melanoma. Profiling relied on immunoSEQ multiplex PCR, and the TCRdb table lists in-frame clones only, not all of them. This table holds 120,000 to 150,000 clones, around nine tenths found once. The receptor set was obtained from a human donor with melanoma. CDR3s include the opening cysteine and the closing phenylalanine or tryptophan. Clone size is given for some rows only: seen once, a few or many times, or a class if the clone is expanded.

J gene: TRBJ1-2; V gene: TRBV19; clone size: .; CDR3 length: 15; CDR3 protein: CASSITVGPNYGYTF
J gene: TRBJ1-2; V gene: TRBV27; clone size: .; CDR3 length: 13; CDR3 protein: CASRPPWGHGYTF
J gene: TRBJ2-1; V gene: TRBV5-1; clone size: few; CDR3 length: 15; CDR3 protein: CASSLERGVSRNQFF
J gene: TRBJ1-6; V gene: TRBV27; clone size: .; CDR3 length: 17; CDR3 protein: CASSRQGRNLANSPLHF
J gene: TRBJ2-7; V gene: TRBV2; clone size: .; CDR3 length: 15; CDR3 protein: CASRASGTAAYEQYF
J gene: TRBJ1-1; V gene: TRBV7-7; clone size: .; CDR3 length: 13; CDR3 protein: CASSSGWNTEAFF
J gene: TRBJ2-3; V gene: TRBV14; clone size: .; CDR3 length: 16; CDR3 protein: CASSQDPRGGVDTQYF
J gene: TRBJ1-4; V gene: TRBV2; clone size: few; CDR3 length: 14; CDR3 protein: CASRQIEQGVKLFF
J gene: TRBJ1-5; V gene: TRBV19; clone size: .; CDR3 length: 12; CDR3 protein: CASSIGVSPQHF
J gene: TRBJ2-1; V gene: TRBV12-2; clone size: .; CDR3 length: 22; CDR3 protein: CASRSLRAREPSGPSSYNEQFF
J gene: TRBJ1-2; V gene: TRBV4-1; clone size: .; CDR3 length: 15; CDR3 protein: CASSQDWSGPYGYTF
J gene: TRBJ2-1; V gene: TRBV6-1; clone size: .; CDR3 length: 14; CDR3 protein: CASSGLTGRNEQFF
J gene: TRBJ1-6; V gene: TRBV30; clone size: .; CDR3 length: 14; CDR3 protein: CAWLAGGGNSPLHF
J gene: TRBJ2-7; V gene: TRBV7-9; clone size: .; CDR3 length: 13; CDR3 protein: CASSQARSGVQYF
J gene: TRBJ1-5; V gene: TRBV4-1; clone size: .; CDR3 length: 15; CDR3 protein: CASSQGQGGGQPQHF
J gene: TRBJ1-1; V gene: TRBV30; clone size: .; CDR3 length: 14; CDR3 protein: CAWSVTRGKTEAFF
J gene: TRBJ1-4; V gene: TRBV18; clone size: .; CDR3 length: 14; CDR3 protein: CASSPGQHNEKLFF
J gene: TRBJ1-6; V gene: TRBV5-6; clone size: .; CDR3 length: 15; CDR3 protein: CASSFTRQGGSPLHF
J gene: TRBJ1-1; V gene: TRBV6-1; clone size: .; CDR3 length: 12; CDR3 protein: CASSEGSTEAFF
J gene: TRBJ2-5; V gene: TRBV29-1; clone size: once; CDR3 length: 11; CDR3 protein: CSADWEETQYF
J gene: TRBJ1-6; V gene: TRBV6-1; clone size: .; CDR3 length: 16; CDR3 protein: CASSERAYGYNSPLHF
J gene: TRBJ2-2; V gene: TRBV10-1; clone size: .; CDR3 length: 15; CDR3 protein: CASSQTSANTGELFF
J gene: TRBJ1-4; V gene: TRBV7-6; clone size: .; CDR3 length: 15; CDR3 protein: CASSSRTGANEKLFF
J gene: TRBJ2-7; V gene: TRBV27; clone size: .; CDR3 length: 13; CDR3 protein: CASSRGGSYEQYF
J gene: TRBJ1-6; V gene: TRBV7-6; clone size: .; CDR3 length: 16; CDR3 protein: CASSFQGSSYNSPLHF
J gene: TRBJ2-2; V gene: TRBV10-3; clone size: .; CDR3 length: 15; CDR3 protein: CAISTGTGPTGELFF